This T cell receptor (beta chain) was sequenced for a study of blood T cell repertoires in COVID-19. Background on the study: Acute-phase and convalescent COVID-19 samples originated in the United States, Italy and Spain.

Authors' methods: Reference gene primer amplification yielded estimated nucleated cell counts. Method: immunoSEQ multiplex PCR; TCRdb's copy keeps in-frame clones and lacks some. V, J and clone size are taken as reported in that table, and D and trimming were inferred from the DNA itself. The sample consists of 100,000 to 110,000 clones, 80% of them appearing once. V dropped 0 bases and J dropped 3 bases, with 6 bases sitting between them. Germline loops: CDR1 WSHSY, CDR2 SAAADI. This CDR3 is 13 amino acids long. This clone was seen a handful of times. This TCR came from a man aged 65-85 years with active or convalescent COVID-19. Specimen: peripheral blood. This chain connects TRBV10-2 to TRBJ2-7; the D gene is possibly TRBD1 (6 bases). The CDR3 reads CASSESTGYEQYF. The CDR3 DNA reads TGCGCCAGCAGTGAGTCGACAGGCTACGAGCAGTACTTC.